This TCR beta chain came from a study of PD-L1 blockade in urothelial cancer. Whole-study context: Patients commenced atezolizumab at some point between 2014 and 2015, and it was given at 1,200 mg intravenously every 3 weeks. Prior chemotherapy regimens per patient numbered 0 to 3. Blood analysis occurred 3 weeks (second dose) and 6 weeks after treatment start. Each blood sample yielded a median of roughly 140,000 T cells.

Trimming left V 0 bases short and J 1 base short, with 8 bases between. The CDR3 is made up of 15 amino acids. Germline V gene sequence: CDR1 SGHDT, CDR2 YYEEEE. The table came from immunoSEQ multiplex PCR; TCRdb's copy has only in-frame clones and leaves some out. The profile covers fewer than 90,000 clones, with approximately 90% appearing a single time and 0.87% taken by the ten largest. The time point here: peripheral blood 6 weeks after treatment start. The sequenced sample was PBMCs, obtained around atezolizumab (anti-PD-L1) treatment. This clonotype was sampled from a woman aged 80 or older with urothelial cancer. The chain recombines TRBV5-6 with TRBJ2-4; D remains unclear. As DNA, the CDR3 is TGTGCCAGCAGCTTGGACGGCGGCGCCAAAAACATTCAGTACTTC. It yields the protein CASSLDGGAKNIQYF.